This entry concerns a single TCR beta chain. Its antigen is undetermined. The data originate from a study of T cell responses to AZD1222 COVID-19 vaccine. General study results and limits: CD4 TCRs linked to vaccination spanned spike, dominating at 160-218 and 743-854.

Germline-derived CDR1 and CDR2 are SGHRS and YFSETQ. The CDR3 runs to 13 residues. Trimming removed 2 bases from V and 5 bases from J, with 7 bases in between. Assay used: immunoSEQ multiplex PCR; TCRdb lists only in-frame clones, some missing. The sample yields some 30,000 clones, just over 85% seen once. The source is an adult who received the AZD1222 COVID-19 vaccine. Source: peripheral blood, taken 28 days after the second AZD1222 dose. This chain uses TRBV5-1 with TRBJ2-2; TRBD1 is a possible D gene (6 bases). The CDR3 here is CASSLQGTGELFF. CDR3 nucleotides: TGCGCCAGCAGCTTACAGGGAACCGGGGAGCTGTTTTTT.